Below, 28 T cell receptor beta chains from the same sample are listed, as sequenced in a study of cytomegalovirus exposure and HLA in healthy donors. Use of 60 Vbeta and 13 Jbeta primers characterized the PCR. Clones were sequenced by immunoSEQ multiplex PCR, and TCRdb holds only the in-frame ones, with some missing. In the table there are 150,000 to 200,000 clones, over 75% of which are singletons. The sequencing sample was made of PBMCs. The receptors derive from a woman aged 45-65 years in good health and CMV-seropositive.

The genes are TRBV7-6 and TRBJ1-1, with TRBD1 matching 7 bases. Unmatched junction bases numbered 1, after V lost 6 bases and J lost 0 bases. The V gene's germline CDR1 is SGHVS and CDR2 FNYEAQ. This CDR3 has 13 residues. The CDR3 bases are TGTGCCAGCAGAGGACAGGTGAACACTGAAGCTTTCTTT. As protein: CASRGQVNTEAFF.

The chain couples TRBV7-2 to TRBJ1-5; no firm D call. V was clipped by 1 base and J by 2 bases, with 9 bases between them. Germline values: CDR1 SGHTA, CDR2 FQGNSA. The CDR3 length is 15 residues. The chain's CDR3 is CASSLVGQGNQPQHF. The CDR3 nucleotides are TGTGCCAGCAGCTTAGTAGGCCAGGGCAATCAGCCCCAGCATTTT.

CDR3 sequence: CASSSRANYEQYF. CDR3 in DNA: TGTGCCAGCAGCTCCCGAGCGAACTACGAGCAGTACTTC. The chain employs TRBV7-6 and TRBJ2-7; D gene uncertain. Trimming shortened V by 4 bases and J by 3 bases, and 10 bases separated the two germline ends. Germline V gene lookup returns CDR1 SGHVS and CDR2 FNYEAQ. This CDR3 has 13 residues.

The V and J genes are TRBV9 and TRBJ2-4; weak D call: TRBD2 (5 bases). The CDR3 runs 14 residues. Germline lookup yields CDR1 SGDLS and CDR2 YYNGEE. Trimming took off 0 bases at V and 2 bases at J, with 6 bases between the two ends. The CDR3 is CASSVGGSKNIQYF. The CDR3 DNA reads TGTGCCAGCAGCGTAGGAGGGTCCAAAAACATTCAGTACTTC.

The V gene is TRBV7-6, the J gene TRBJ2-5; TRBD2 is a possible D gene (5 bases). The CDR3 contains 15 residues. Germline V lookup: CDR1 SGHVS, CDR2 FNYEAQ. V was clipped by 1 base and J by 3 bases, with 12 bases between them. Here the CDR3 reads CASSLGVGREETQYF. DNA for the CDR3: TGTGCCAGCAGCTTAGGGGTCGGGCGGGAAGAGACCCAGTACTTC.

A remark on this clone: In the same sample, other DNA sequences code for this CDR3. The chain has TRBV9 and TRBJ1-1; D is perhaps TRBD1 (6 bases). Trimming left V 0 bases short and J 1 base short, with 7 bases between. This CDR3 spans 14 amino acids. Germline CDR1 reads SGDLS; CDR2 reads YYNGEE. The CDR3 is CASSVVGANTEAFF. The CDR3 region has the DNA TGTGCCAGCAGCGTAGTGGGGGCGAACACTGAAGCTTTCTTT.

This rearrangement joins TRBV9 to TRBJ2-3, with D unclear. Germline-derived CDR1 and CDR2 are SGDLS and YYNGEE. V lost 1 base and J 6 bases, leaving 12 bases between the germline ends. There are 14 residues in the CDR3. The CDR3 sequence: CASSVFSHTDTQYF. The DNA for the CDR3 is TGTGCCAGCAGCGTATTTTCCCACACGGATACGCAGTATTTT.

This clone has only one observation. V usage is TRBV20-1 and J usage is TRBJ2-3; D not resolved. Germline CDR1 reads DFQATT; CDR2 reads SNEGSKA (reference sequence). V was pared by 5 bases and J by 6 bases, with 9 bases between. The CDR3 has 11 amino acids. In DNA, the CDR3 is TGCAGTGCTCTGACACGGGATACGCAGTATTTT. It yields the protein CSALTRDTQYF.

This clone appeared a few times. This chain links TRBV5-1 with TRBJ1-1, with 10 bases identical to TRBD1. Germline lookup yields CDR1 SGHRS and CDR2 YFSETQ. The CDR3 covers 16 residues. Germline trimming cut 2 bases from V and 2 bases from J; bases unmatched to any gene: 6. The CDR3 is CASSFSGTGDNTEAFF. CDR3 DNA: TGCGCCAGCAGCTTCTCCGGGACAGGGGACAACACTGAAGCTTTCTTT.

The chain uses TRBV6-5 and TRBJ1-2; D gene unclear. The CDR3 is 16 amino acids. CDR1 is MNHEY, CDR2 SVGAGI, per germline. V gave up 0 bases and J gave up 1 base, with 12 bases separating them. The CDR3: CASSYSWARVNYGYTF. The DNA of the CDR3 is TGTGCCAGCAGTTACTCCTGGGCGCGGGTTAACTATGGCTACACCTTC.

V and J are TRBV4-1 and TRBJ2-5; 8 positions match TRBD2. The J call may be faulty, since TRBJ2-7 better matches the DNA end. CDR1 is MGHRA and CDR2 is YSYEKL in the germline V gene. The CDR3 has 15 amino acids. The CDR3 reads CASSRSGGDYYEQYF. The CDR3 DNA sequence: TGCGCCAGCAGCCGATCGGGGGGGGACTACTACGAGCAGTACTTC.

The V and J genes are TRBV4-1 and TRBJ1-5, with 8 bases fitting TRBD1. This CDR3 contains 14 residues. V was pared by 4 bases and J by 4 bases, with 3 bases of the junction left unmatched. Germline CDR1 reads MGHRA; CDR2 reads YSYEKL. The CDR3 sequence is CASSLGQGNQPQHF. The CDR3 DNA is TGCGCCAGCAGCCTTGGACAGGGTAATCAGCCCCAGCATTTT.

The chain couples TRBV7-2 to TRBJ2-5; no clear D. Trimming took 1 base from V and 1 from J, leaving 16 bases between them. CDR1 is SGHTA and CDR2 is FQGNSA in the germline V gene. This CDR3 has 17 residues. CDR3 DNA: TGTGCCAGCAGCTTAGGGGCCTTTGGCCCGCTCCAAGAGACCCAGTACTTC. It yields the protein CASSLGAFGPLQETQYF.

This clone was seen only a few times. The rearrangement uses TRBV6-1 and TRBJ1-5; no reliable D call. There are 13 residues in the CDR3. Germline CDR1 is MNHNS and CDR2 is SASEGT. V was shortened by 6 bases and J by 4 bases, with 10 bases between the two germline ends. CDR3 loop: CASSEELNQPQHF. Written as DNA, the CDR3 is TGTGCCAGCAGCGAGGAATTGAATCAGCCCCAGCATTTT.

J is TRBJ1-6 and V is TRBV9; 9 bases line up with TRBD1. Germline trimming cut 4 bases from V and 7 bases from J; bases unmatched to any gene: 3. The germline CDR1 and CDR2 sequences are SGDLS and YYNGEE. The CDR3 spans 14 residues. The CDR3 region is CASSYTGGNSPLHF. CDR3 sequence (DNA): TGTGCCAGCAGCTACACAGGGGGCAATTCACCCCTCCACTTT.

The V gene is TRBV5-1, the J gene TRBJ2-7; TRBD1 agrees at 8 bases. CDR3 length equals 14 residues. The germline V gene encodes CDR1 SGHRS and CDR2 YFSETQ. With V trimmed by 6 bases and J by 6 bases, 11 bases remained unmatched. CDR3 residues: CASTFTDRVAEQYF. CDR3 nucleotide sequence: TGCGCCAGCACATTTACGGACAGGGTCGCCGAGCAGTACTTC.

This rearrangement joins TRBV28 to TRBJ2-3, with D uncertain. The germline CDR1 and CDR2 sequences are MDHEN and SYDVKM. There are 13 residues in the CDR3. V was trimmed by 8 bases and J by 7 bases, leaving 16 bases between them. The CDR3 loop is CASLTTPTYTQYF. CDR3 coding DNA: TGTGCCAGCCTTACTACTCCCACGTATACGCAGTATTTT.

V gene TRBV6-5 combines with J gene TRBJ2-5, with D perhaps TRBD2 (5 bases). Germline CDR1 reads MNHEY; CDR2 reads SVGAGI. V was trimmed by 2 bases and J by 11 bases, leaving 6 bases between them. The CDR3 loop spans 10 amino acids. CDR3 nucleotides: TGTGCCAGCAGTTACGGGGAGCAGTACTTC. Translation gives CASSYGEQYF.

The chain uses TRBV27 and TRBJ2-3, with a weak D call TRBD2 (6 bases). The CDR3 is 15 residues long. V was cut by 5 bases and J by 4 bases, with 16 bases left in between. Germline V gene lookup returns CDR1 MNHEY and CDR2 SMNVEV (reference sequence). The CDR3 region has the DNA TGTGCCAGCAGTCCCGGGACGGGAGAAGCAGATACGCAGTATTTT. Its translation is CASSPGTGEADTQYF.

This clone was seen once. The rearrangement uses TRBV6-1 and TRBJ1-6, with 9 bases lining up with TRBD1. The J segment lost 10 bases and the V segment lost 2 bases, leaving 6 bases of the junction unmatched. In germline, CDR1 is MNHNS, CDR2 SASEGT. This CDR3 comprises 15 residues. CDR3 residues: CASSEMDRGGSPLHF. CDR3 nucleotide sequence: TGTGCCAGCAGTGAAATGGACAGGGGAGGATCACCCCTCCACTTT.

Only a few counts were recorded for this clone. The rearrangement joins TRBV6-6 to TRBJ2-4; 11 bases are shared with TRBD2. The CDR3 runs 16 residues. Germline V gene sequence: CDR1 MNHNY, CDR2 SVGAGI (reference sequence). With V trimmed by 6 bases and J by 1 base, 5 bases remained unmatched. This CDR3 reads CASSTSGSGAKNIQYF. CDR3 DNA: TGTGCCAGCAGCACTAGCGGGAGTGGGGCCAAAAACATTCAGTACTTC.

The chain is built from TRBV5-4 and TRBJ1-1; D perhaps matches TRBD1 (6 bases). Germline assignment: CDR1 SGHNT and CDR2 YYREEE (reference sequence). The CDR3 is 14 residues long. V lost 1 base and J 1 base, leaving 8 bases between the germline ends. In DNA, the CDR3 is TGTGCCAGCAGCTTGTTCAGGGGGAACACTGAAGCTTTCTTT. It codes for CASSLFRGNTEAFF.

The chain uses TRBV7-2 and TRBJ2-7, with 8 positions matching TRBD1. The J segment lost 3 bases and the V segment lost 0 bases, leaving 10 bases of the junction unmatched. Germline CDR1 and CDR2: SGHTA and FQGNSA. The CDR3 loop spans 17 amino acids. The CDR3 loop reads CASSLARLDRDFYEQYF. The CDR3 region has the DNA TGTGCCAGCAGCTTAGCGCGTCTGGACAGGGACTTCTACGAGCAGTACTTC.

The chain has TRBV7-6 and TRBJ1-5; the match to TRBD1 covers 10 bases. The J segment lost 4 bases and the V segment lost 4 bases, leaving 4 bases of the junction unmatched. Germline CDR1 is SGHVS and CDR2 is FNYEAQ. The length of the CDR3 is 15 residues. Written as DNA, the CDR3 is TGTGCCAGCAGCTCCGGGACAGGGGCAAATCAGCCCCAGCATTTT. Protein sequence: CASSSGTGANQPQHF.

The gene calls are TRBV27 and TRBJ1-2, with TRBD1 matching over 7 bases. Germline V gene sequence: CDR1 MNHEY, CDR2 SMNVEV (reference sequence). The CDR3 is 14 amino acids. V dropped 5 bases and J dropped 6; count of bases not matched to a gene: 9. The chain's CDR3 is CASSRTLTGDGYTF. DNA for the CDR3: TGTGCCAGCAGTCGTACTTTAACAGGGGATGGCTACACCTTC.

The chain is built from TRBV19 and TRBJ2-7; 8 nucleotides align to TRBD2. Unmatched junction bases numbered 10, after V lost 8 bases and J lost 4 bases. Per the germline V gene, CDR1 is LNHDA and CDR2 is SQIVND (reference sequence). CDR3 length: 14 amino acids. CDR3 loop: CASRSQSGSYEQYF. The DNA of the CDR3 is TGTGCCAGTCGGTCCCAGAGCGGGAGTTACGAGCAGTACTTC.

This clone was detected only a few times. The chain couples TRBV7-2 to TRBJ1-5; D is undetermined. Germline values: CDR1 SGHTA, CDR2 FQGNSA. The germline V and J ends were trimmed by 7 bases and 0 bases, with 4 bases remaining between them. This CDR3 spans 12 amino acids. CDR3 sequence (DNA): TGTGCCAGCACCTATAGCAATCAGCCCCAGCATTTT. Translation gives CASTYSNQPQHF.

V is TRBV11-2 and J is TRBJ1-2, with D uncertain. This CDR3 has 12 residues. Germline-derived CDR1 and CDR2 are SGHAT and FQNNGV. The V gene lost 2 bases and the J gene lost 2 bases, with 3 bases spanning the gap. CDR3 bases: TGTGCCAGCAGCTTATTAAACTATGGCTACACCTTC. Amino acid sequence: CASSLLNYGYTF.